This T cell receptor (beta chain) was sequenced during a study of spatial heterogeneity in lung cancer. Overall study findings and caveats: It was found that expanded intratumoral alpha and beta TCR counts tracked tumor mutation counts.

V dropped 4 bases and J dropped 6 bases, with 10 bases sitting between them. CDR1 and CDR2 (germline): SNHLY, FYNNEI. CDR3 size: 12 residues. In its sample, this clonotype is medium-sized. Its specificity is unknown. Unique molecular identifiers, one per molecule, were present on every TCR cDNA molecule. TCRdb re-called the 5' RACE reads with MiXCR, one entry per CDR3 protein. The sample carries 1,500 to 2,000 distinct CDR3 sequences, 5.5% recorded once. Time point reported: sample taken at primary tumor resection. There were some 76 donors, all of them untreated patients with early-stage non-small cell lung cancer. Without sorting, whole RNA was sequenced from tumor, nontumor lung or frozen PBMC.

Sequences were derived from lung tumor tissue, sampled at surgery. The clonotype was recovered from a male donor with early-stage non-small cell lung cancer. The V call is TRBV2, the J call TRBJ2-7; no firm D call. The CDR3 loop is CASSVQYAEQYF. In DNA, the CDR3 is TGTGCCAGCAGTGTCCAGTACGCCGAGCAGTACTTC.